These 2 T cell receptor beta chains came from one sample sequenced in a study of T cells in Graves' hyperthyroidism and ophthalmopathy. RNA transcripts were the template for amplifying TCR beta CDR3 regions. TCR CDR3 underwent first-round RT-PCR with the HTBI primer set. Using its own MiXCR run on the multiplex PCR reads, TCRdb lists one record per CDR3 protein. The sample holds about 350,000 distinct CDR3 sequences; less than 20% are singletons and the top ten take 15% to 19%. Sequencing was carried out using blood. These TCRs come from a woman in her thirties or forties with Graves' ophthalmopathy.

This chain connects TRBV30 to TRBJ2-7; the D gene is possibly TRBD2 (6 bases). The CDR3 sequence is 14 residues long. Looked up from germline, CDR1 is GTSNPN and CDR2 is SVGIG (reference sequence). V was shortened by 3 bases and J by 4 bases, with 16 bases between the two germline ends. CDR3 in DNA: TGTGCCTGGAGCGATCCCGGGACTTATTACGAGCAGTACTTC. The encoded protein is CAWSDPGTYYEQYF.

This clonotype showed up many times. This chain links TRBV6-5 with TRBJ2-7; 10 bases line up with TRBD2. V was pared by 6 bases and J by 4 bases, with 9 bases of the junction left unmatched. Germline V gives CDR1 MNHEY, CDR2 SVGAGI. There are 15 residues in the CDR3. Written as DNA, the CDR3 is TGTGCCAGCAGGTACAAGCGGGAGGGCCGGTACGAGCAGTACTTC. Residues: CASRYKREGRYEQYF.